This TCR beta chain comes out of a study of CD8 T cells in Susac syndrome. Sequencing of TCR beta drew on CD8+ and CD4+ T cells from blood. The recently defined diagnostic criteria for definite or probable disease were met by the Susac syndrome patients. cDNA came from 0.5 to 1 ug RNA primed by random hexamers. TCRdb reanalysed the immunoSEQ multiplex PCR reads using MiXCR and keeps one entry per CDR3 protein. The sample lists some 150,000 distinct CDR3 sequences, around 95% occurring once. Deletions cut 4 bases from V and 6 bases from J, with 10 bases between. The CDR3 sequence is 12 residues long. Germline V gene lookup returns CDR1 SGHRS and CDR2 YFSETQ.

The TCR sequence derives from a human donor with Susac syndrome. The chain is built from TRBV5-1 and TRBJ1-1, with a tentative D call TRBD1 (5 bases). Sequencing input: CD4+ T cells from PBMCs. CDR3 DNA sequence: TGCGCCAGCAGCCTGACAGCTGCTGAAGCTTTCTTT. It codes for CASSLTAAEAFF.